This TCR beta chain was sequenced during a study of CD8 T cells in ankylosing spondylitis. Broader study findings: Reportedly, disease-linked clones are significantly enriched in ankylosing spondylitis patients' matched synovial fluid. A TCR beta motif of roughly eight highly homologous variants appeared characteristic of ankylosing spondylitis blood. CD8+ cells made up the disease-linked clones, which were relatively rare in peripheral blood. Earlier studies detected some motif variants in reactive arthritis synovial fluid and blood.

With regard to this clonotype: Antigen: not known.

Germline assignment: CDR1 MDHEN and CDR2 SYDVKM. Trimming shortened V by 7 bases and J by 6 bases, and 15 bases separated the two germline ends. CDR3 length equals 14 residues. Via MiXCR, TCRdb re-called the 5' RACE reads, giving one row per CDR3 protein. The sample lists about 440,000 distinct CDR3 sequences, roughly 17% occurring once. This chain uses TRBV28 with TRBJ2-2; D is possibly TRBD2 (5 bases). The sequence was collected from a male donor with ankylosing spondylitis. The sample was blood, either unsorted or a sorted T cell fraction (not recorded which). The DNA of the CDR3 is TGTGCCAGCAATAGGCCTAGCTGGGCCGGGGAGCTGTTTTTT. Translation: CASNRPSWAGELFF.